This is a list of T cell receptor beta chains from one sample in a study of response to subunit inactivated influenza vaccine. TCRdb fed the RT-PCR reads into MiXCR, producing one record per CDR3 protein. The sample includes about 700,000 distinct CDR3 sequences, around 14% of them seen just once. Sequencing was performed on PBMCs from blood, taken approximately 13 days after vaccination. The receptors were gathered from a man aged 50 to 59 who received an inactivated influenza vaccine. Each CDR3 is given with its conserved first and last residue. The order of the fields is V gene, clone size, J gene, D gene, CDR3 protein, CDR3 DNA. The D gene is left open where the match is weak. Part of the rows lack a size; the others show once, few, many or a class for expanded clones.

TRBV24-1,many,TRBJ2-2,.,CATSDAYGELFF,TGTGCCACCAGTGATGCTTACGGGGAGCTGTTTTTT
TRBV11-3,few,TRBJ2-3,.,CASSLEAYSSTDTQYF,TGTGCCAGCAGCTTAGAGGCCTACTCCTCCACAGATACGCAGTATTTT
TRBV7-9,few,TRBJ2-5,TRBD1,CASSYRGVETQYF,TGTGCCAGCAGCTACAGGGGTGTAGAGACCCAGTACTTC
TRBV7-9,.,TRBJ1-1,.,CASSLIWGERTEAFF,TGTGCCAGCAGCTTGATTTGGGGTGAGCGCACTGAAGCTTTCTTT
TRBV18,.,TRBJ2-1,.,CASSPQGGLDQFF,TGTGCCAGCTCACCACAAGGCGGTCTGGATCAGTTCTTC
TRBV7-9,.,TRBJ2-3,TRBD1,CASSSRQGATDTQYF,TGTGCCAGCAGCTCTAGACAGGGGGCAACAGATACGCAGTATTTT
TRBV7-9,few,TRBJ2-7,TRBD1,CASSHGQGVNEQYF,TGTGCCAGCAGCCACGGACAGGGAGTCAACGAGCAGTACTTC
TRBV7-9,few,TRBJ2-5,.,CASSLIAEYQETQYF,TGTGCCAGCAGCTTAATAGCGGAGTACCAAGAGACCCAGTACTTC
TRBV10-3,.,TRBJ1-2,.,CAIRTLTAVTGYGYTF,TGTGCCATCAGGACTTTGACAGCCGTCACTGGCTATGGCTACACCTTC
TRBV20-1,.,TRBJ2-3,.,CSAREGTTDTQYF,TGCAGTGCTAGAGAGGGGACCACAGATACGCAGTATTTT
TRBV6-2/TRBV6-3,.,TRBJ2-2,TRBD2,CASSKLAENTGELFF,TGTGCCAGCAGTAAGCTAGCGGAGAACACCGGGGAGCTGTTTTTT
TRBV28,.,TRBJ2-4,TRBD2,CASSSPREGAKNIQYF,TGTGCCAGCAGTTCCCCGCGGGAGGGGGCCAAAAACATTCAGTACTTC
TRBV24-1,many,TRBJ2-7,.,CATSDLRDRAYEQYF,TGTGCCACCAGTGACCTTCGGGACCGGGCGTACGAGCAGTACTTC
TRBV29-1,few,TRBJ2-7,TRBD2,CSVRLAGNYEQYF,TGCAGCGTTAGGCTAGCGGGTAACTACGAGCAGTACTTC
TRBV7-2,many,TRBJ2-1,TRBD2,CASSLGGLAGAHNEQFF,TGTGCCAGCAGCTTGGGGGGACTAGCGGGGGCCCACAATGAGCAGTTCTTC
TRBV27,.,TRBJ2-1,.,CASSFVVGEVDEQFF,TGTGCCAGCAGTTTTGTGGTCGGTGAGGTAGATGAGCAGTTCTTC
TRBV25-1,few,TRBJ1-2,TRBD1,CASSGGTGTFYGYTF,TGTGCCAGCAGTGGGGGGACAGGGACCTTCTATGGCTACACCTTC
TRBV7-3,.,TRBJ2-7,TRBD2,CASSLGRGGAYEQYF,TGTGCCAGCAGCTTAGGTCGGGGGGGCGCCTACGAGCAGTACTTC
TRBV29-1,.,TRBJ2-2,.,CSVRAGVNTGELFF,TGCAGCGTTCGGGCAGGGGTGAACACCGGGGAGCTGTTTTTT
TRBV2,.,TRBJ1-1,.,CASSVTESLTEAFF,TGTGCCAGCAGTGTGACCGAGAGTTTGACTGAAGCTTTCTTT
TRBV18,.,TRBJ2-3,TRBD2,CASSPGLAGVGDTQYF,TGTGCCAGCTCGCCGGGACTAGCGGGAGTGGGAGATACGCAGTATTTT
TRBV20-1,few,TRBJ2-5,.,CSARERGYQETQYF,TGCAGTGCTAGAGAACGGGGGTACCAAGAGACCCAGTACTTC
TRBV5-1,.,TRBJ2-7,TRBD2,CASSPGGVDYEQYF,TGCGCCAGCAGCCCGGGAGGGGTAGACTACGAGCAGTACTTC
TRBV4-1,.,TRBJ1-2,TRBD1,CASSQENRGRYGYTF,TGCGCCAGCAGCCAAGAGAACAGGGGGCGGTATGGCTACACCTTC
TRBV11-2,.,TRBJ2-2,.,CASSLVPYRANTGELFF,TGTGCCAGCAGCTTAGTGCCCTACCGAGCGAACACCGGGGAGCTGTTTTTT
TRBV7-2,.,TRBJ2-7,TRBD1,CASSPGTGGFRAYEQYF,TGTGCCAGCAGCCCCGGGACAGGGGGATTCAGGGCCTACGAGCAGTACTTC
TRBV11-2,.,TRBJ2-7,.,CASSLDRTLSYEQYF,TGTGCCAGCAGCCTCGACAGGACCTTGTCCTACGAGCAGTACTTC
TRBV5-5,few,TRBJ2-2,.,CASSLRRLQHNTGELFF,TGTGCCAGCAGCTTGCGCAGACTCCAGCACAACACCGGGGAGCTGTTTTTT
TRBV6-5,many,TRBJ2-7,TRBD1,CASSWDRDYEQYF,TGTGCCAGCAGTTGGGACAGAGACTACGAGCAGTACTTC
TRBV6-1,few,TRBJ1-3,.,CASSRPGATSGNTIYF,TGTGCCAGCAGTCGACCAGGGGCTACCTCTGGAAACACCATATATTTT
TRBV6-1,.,TRBJ1-4,.,CASSEYGTNEKLFF,TGTGCCAGCAGTGAATACGGGACTAATGAAAAACTGTTTTTT
TRBV27,few,TRBJ2-1,TRBD2,CASSLSPGLVYNEQFF,TGTGCCAGCAGTTTATCCCCGGGACTAGTCTACAATGAGCAGTTCTTC
TRBV20-1,few,TRBJ2-1,TRBD2,CSARDLRGGGNEQFF,TGCAGTGCTAGAGATCTCCGGGGGGGAGGAAATGAGCAGTTCTTC
TRBV28,.,TRBJ2-3,TRBD2,CASSLSLAGPTDTQYF,TGTGCCAGCAGTTTATCGCTAGCGGGGCCCACAGATACGCAGTATTTT
TRBV7-9,.,TRBJ2-2,.,CASSWQNTGELSF,TGTGCCAGCAGTTGGCAAAACACCGGGGAGCTGTCTTTT
TRBV27,.,TRBJ2-3,.,CASSPGVPDTQYF,TGTGCCAGCAGTCCAGGGGTTCCAGATACGCAGTATTTT
TRBV29-1,few,TRBJ2-5,.,CSVENPGETQYF,TGCAGCGTTGAGAACCCAGGGGAGACCCAGTACTTC
TRBV6-9,.,TRBJ1-4,.,CASSYPGTRREKLFF,TGTGCCAGCAGTTATCCCGGGACACGCAGGGAAAAACTGTTTTTT
TRBV5-6,many,TRBJ2-7,.,CASSLRQGGAYEQYF,TGTGCCAGCAGCTTGAGACAGGGAGGTGCCTACGAGCAGTACTTC
TRBV2,few,TRBJ2-2,TRBD2,CASSEGGLAGLNTGELFF,TGTGCCAGCAGTGAGGGTGGACTAGCGGGACTGAACACCGGGGAGCTGTTTTTT
TRBV2,.,TRBJ2-1,.,CASSPGVGNWNEQFF,TGTGCCAGCAGTCCAGGGGTGGGGAACTGGAATGAGCAGTTCTTC
TRBV20-1,few,TRBJ2-1,.,CSASRGGRNNEQFF,TGCAGTGCTAGTAGGGGGGGCCGCAACAATGAGCAGTTCTTC
TRBV20-1,few,TRBJ2-3,.,CSARALREISDTQYF,TGCAGTGCTAGAGCTTTACGGGAGATATCAGATACGCAGTATTTT
TRBV29-1,.,TRBJ2-1,.,CSVDKRSYNEQFF,TGCAGCGTTGATAAACGGAGCTACAATGAGCAGTTCTTC
TRBV4-1,.,TRBJ1-2,TRBD1,CASSLRDRSTNGYTF,TGCGCCAGCAGCCTACGGGACAGGTCAACAAATGGCTACACCTTC
TRBV4-3,.,TRBJ2-5,.,CASSQEFRFQETQYF,TGCGCCAGCAGCCAAGAATTCCGCTTCCAAGAGACCCAGTACTTC
TRBV12-3/TRBV12-4,many,TRBJ1-5,.,CASSLGGTQHF,TGTGCCAGCAGTTTAGGAGGGACCCAGCATTTT
TRBV7-2,few,TRBJ1-1,.,CASSLVIDTEAFF,TGTGCCAGCAGCTTAGTAATAGACACTGAAGCTTTCTTT
TRBV28,few,TRBJ2-3,TRBD1,CASGHRDSLTDTQYF,TGTGCCAGCGGACACCGGGACAGCCTCACAGATACGCAGTATTTT
TRBV20-1,.,TRBJ2-7,.,CSARHSSYEQYF,TGCAGTGCTAGACACAGCTCCTACGAGCAGTACTTC